This T cell receptor (beta chain) was found in a study of T cell responses to AZD1222 COVID-19 vaccine. Whole-study context: Analyses pooled second doses at about 4 or about 12 weeks.

In regard to this clone: Its antigen remains unknown.

Only in-frame clones appear in the TCRdb table, and some are missing; sequencing was by immunoSEQ multiplex PCR. The sample holds 55,000 to 90,000 clones, roughly four fifths seen once. The ends lost 5 bases at V and 0 bases at J; junction bases unmatched: 7. Germline CDR1 and CDR2: LGHDT and YNNKEL (reference sequence). The CDR3 sequence is 15 residues long. Study-wide points: A reported finding is that nearly half of spike-specific TCRs target unmutated variant regions. Spike-specific TCR breadth and depth grew following two AZD1222 doses. Repertoire collection took place solely once the T cell response had peaked.

This sequence originates from an adult in good health. Sequenced here: peripheral blood, sampled on day 0 of AZD1222 vaccination. The chain recombines TRBV3-1 (or the pseudogene TRBV3-2) with TRBJ2-7; TRBD1 aligns across 7 bases. CDR3 loop: CASSTTGTPSYEQYF. The CDR3 bases are TGTGCCAGCAGCACGACAGGGACCCCCTCCTACGAGCAGTACTTC.